This T cell receptor (beta chain) was captured in a study of cytomegalovirus exposure and HLA in healthy donors. Study summary: There were 70 million to 95 million unique TCRs (from HLA-typed donors) in an early data release. General observations from the study: TCR beta sequences reportedly predicted the HLA-A and HLA-B alleles of most subjects accurately. A later analysis found most CMV-associated TCR beta chains apparently HLA-restricted. Later analysis placed DRB1 highest and HLA-C lowest in TCR association rates, which differed by HLA locus.

The germline gives CDR1 MGHRA, CDR2 YSYEKL. This CDR3 has 11 residues. As to this clone: What it binds is unknown. Germline is not matched at one junction end, which may reflect a read error.

Both 60 Vbeta primers and 13 Jbeta primers went into the PCR. Data came from immunoSEQ multiplex PCR; TCRdb stores just in-frame clones and leaves some out. The sample has around 140,000 clones; approximately 81% are singletons. The chain couples TRBV4-1 to TRBJ2-7; D unclear. The material sequenced was PBMCs. The origin of this receptor is a male donor in good health and CMV-seronegative. The CDR3 region has the DNA TGCGCCAGCAGCCAGGGCCGTATAAAGAACTTC. Translated: CASSQGRIKNF.